This TCR beta chain was sequenced for a study of blood T cell repertoires in COVID-19. Study details: PBMCs, B-cell-depleted T cells, or T cells provided the cDNA or gDNA that made up the material.

Original data processing: Reference gene primer amplification gave nucleated cell count estimates. Profiling relied on immunoSEQ multiplex PCR, and the TCRdb table lists in-frame clones only, not all of them. That table furnishes V, J and clone size, whereas the DNA furnished D and trimming. The sample contains over 100,000 clones, around nine tenths of which appear only once. Germline CDR1 SGHNT, CDR2 YYREEE (reference sequence). The CDR3 is 14 amino acids. V was pared by 0 bases and J by 4 bases, with 10 bases between. Seattle-derived patients entered the study during active infection and were followed longitudinally.

The origin of this receptor is a woman aged 70-85 years with COVID-19, enrolled during active disease. This chain links TRBV5-4 with TRBJ1-2, with D possibly TRBD1 on 5 matching bases. The sequenced material came from peripheral blood. CDR3 coding DNA: TGTGCCAGCAGCTTGGGATCAGGGCCCTATGGCTACACCTTC. The encoded protein is CASSLGSGPYGYTF.